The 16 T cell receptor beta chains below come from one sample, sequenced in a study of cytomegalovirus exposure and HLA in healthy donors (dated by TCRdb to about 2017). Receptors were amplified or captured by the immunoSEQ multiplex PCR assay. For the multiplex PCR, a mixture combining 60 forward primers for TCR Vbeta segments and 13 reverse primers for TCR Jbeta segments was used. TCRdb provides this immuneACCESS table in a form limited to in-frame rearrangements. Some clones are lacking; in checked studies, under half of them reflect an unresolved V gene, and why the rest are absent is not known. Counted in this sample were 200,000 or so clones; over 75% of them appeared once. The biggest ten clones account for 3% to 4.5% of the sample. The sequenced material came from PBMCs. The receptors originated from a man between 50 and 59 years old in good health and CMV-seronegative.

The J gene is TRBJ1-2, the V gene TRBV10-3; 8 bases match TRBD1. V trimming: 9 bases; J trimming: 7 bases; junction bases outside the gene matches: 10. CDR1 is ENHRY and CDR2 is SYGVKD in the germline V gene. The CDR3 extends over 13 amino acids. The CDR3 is CAMKDRGETGYTF. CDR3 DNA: TGTGCCATGAAAGACAGGGGTGAAACTGGCTACACCTTC.

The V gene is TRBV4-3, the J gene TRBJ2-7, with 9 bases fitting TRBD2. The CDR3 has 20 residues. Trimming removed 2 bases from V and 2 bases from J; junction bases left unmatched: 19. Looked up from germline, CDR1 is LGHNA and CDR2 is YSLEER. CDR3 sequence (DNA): TGCGCCAGCAGCCAACAACTAAGTATGGGCGGGGGGGCCTTCCCCTACGAGCAGTACTTC. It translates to CASSQQLSMGGGAFPYEQYF.

CDR3 loop: CASSSGQGLYF. CDR3 bases: TGTGCCAGCAGTTCCGGACAGGGTCTGTACTTC. The genes are TRBV7-9 and TRBJ2-7; TRBD1 agrees at 8 bases. This CDR3 has 11 residues. Per germline, CDR1 SEHNR and CDR2 FQNEAQ (reference sequence). V dropped 6 bases and J dropped 12; count of bases not matched to a gene: 7.

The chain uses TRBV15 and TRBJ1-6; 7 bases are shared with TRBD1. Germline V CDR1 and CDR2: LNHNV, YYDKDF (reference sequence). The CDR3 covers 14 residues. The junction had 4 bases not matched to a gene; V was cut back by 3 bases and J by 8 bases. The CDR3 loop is CATSSETGDSPLHF. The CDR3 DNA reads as TGTGCCACCAGCAGCGAAACAGGGGATTCACCCCTCCACTTT.

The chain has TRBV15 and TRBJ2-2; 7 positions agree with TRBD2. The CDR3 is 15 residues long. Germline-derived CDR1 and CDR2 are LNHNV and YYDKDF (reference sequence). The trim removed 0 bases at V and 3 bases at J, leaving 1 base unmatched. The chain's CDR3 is CATSRDAGDTGELFF. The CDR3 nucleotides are TGTGCCACCAGCAGAGATGCGGGGGACACCGGGGAGCTGTTTTTT.

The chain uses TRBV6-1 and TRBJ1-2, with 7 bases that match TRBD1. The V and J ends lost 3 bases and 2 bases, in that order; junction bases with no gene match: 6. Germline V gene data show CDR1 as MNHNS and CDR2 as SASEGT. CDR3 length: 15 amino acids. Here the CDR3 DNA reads TGTGCCAGCAGTGATTGGACAGGACCAAACTATGGCTACACCTTC. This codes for CASSDWTGPNYGYTF.

CDR3 loop: CASSLVQGTDTQYF. The CDR3 nucleotides read TGCGCCAGCAGCTTGGTACAGGGCACAGATACGCAGTATTTT. The genes are TRBV5-1 and TRBJ2-3, with a tentative D call TRBD1 (5 bases). The V gene's germline CDR1 is SGHRS and CDR2 YFSETQ. The CDR3 has 14 amino acids. V was shortened by 0 bases and J by 1 base, with 6 bases between the two germline ends.

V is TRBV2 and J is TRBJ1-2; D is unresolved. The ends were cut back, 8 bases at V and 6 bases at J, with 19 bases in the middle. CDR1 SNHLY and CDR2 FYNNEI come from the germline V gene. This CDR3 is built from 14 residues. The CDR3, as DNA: TGTGCCAGCGGGTGGAGGGCCCGGGTCGATGGCTACACCTTC. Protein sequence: CASGWRARVDGYTF.

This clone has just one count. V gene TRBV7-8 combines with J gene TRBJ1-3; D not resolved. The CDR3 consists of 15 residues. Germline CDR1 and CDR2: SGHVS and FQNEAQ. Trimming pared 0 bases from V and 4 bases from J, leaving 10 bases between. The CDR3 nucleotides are TGTGCCAGCAGCTTAGCAGAGGGTCCGGGAAACACCATATATTTT. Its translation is CASSLAEGPGNTIYF.

CDR3 DNA sequence: TGTGCCAGCAGCCAAAGGACAGGGGGCTTGTCACCCCTCCACTTT. It specifies CASSQRTGGLSPLHF. V usage is TRBV7-2 and J usage is TRBJ1-6; TRBD1 matches at 11 bases. Germline trimming cut 5 bases from V and 10 bases from J; bases unmatched to any gene: 7. The CDR3 sequence is 15 residues long. Germline CDR1 and CDR2: SGHTA and FQGNSA.

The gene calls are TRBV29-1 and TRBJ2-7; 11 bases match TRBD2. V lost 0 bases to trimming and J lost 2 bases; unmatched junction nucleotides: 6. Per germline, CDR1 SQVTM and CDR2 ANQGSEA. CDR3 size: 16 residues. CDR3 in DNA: TGCAGCGTTGAAGACGCCGGGACTAGCGGAACCTACGAGCAGTACTTC. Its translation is CSVEDAGTSGTYEQYF.

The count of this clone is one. Written as DNA, the CDR3 is TGCGCCAGCAGCAGACAGGACGGGTCCTACGAGCAGTACTTC. As protein: CASSRQDGSYEQYF. The chain links TRBV5-1 to TRBJ2-7; D might be TRBD1 (6 bases). This CDR3 spans 14 amino acids. V was trimmed by 4 bases and J by 1 base, leaving 12 bases between them. CDR1 and CDR2 from the germline V gene are SGHRS and YFSETQ.

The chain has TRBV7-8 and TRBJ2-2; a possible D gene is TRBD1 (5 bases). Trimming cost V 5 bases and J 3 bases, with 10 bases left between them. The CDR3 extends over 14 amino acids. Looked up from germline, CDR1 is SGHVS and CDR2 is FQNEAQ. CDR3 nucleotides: TGTGCCAGCAGCCCTGACAGTTACACCGGGGAGCTGTTTTTT. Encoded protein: CASSPDSYTGELFF. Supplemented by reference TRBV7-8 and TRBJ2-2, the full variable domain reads GAGVSQSPRYKVAKRGQDVALRCDPISGHVSLFWYQQALGQGPEFLTYFQNEAQLDKSGLPSDRFFAERPEGSVSTLKIQRTQQEDSAVYLCASSPDSYTGELFFGEGSRLTVL.

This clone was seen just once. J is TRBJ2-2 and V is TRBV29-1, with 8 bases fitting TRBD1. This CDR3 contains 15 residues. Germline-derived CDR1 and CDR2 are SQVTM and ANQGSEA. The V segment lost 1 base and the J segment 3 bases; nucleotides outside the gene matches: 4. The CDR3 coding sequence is TGCAGCGTTGAAGGACAGGGGACATACACCGGGGAGCTGTTTTTT. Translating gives CSVEGQGTYTGELFF.

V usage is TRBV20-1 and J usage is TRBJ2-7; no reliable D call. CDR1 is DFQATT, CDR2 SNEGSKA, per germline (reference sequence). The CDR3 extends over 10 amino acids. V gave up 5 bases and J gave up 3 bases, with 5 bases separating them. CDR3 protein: CSAWLYEQYF. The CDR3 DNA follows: TGCAGTGCTTGGCTCTACGAGCAGTACTTC.

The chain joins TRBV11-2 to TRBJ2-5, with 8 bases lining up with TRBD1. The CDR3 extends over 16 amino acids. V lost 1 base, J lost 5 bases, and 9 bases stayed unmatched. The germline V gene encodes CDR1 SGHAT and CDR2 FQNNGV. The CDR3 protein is CASSLVGRGQGETQYF. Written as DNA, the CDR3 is TGTGCCAGCAGCTTAGTAGGCAGGGGGCAAGGGGAGACCCAGTACTTC.